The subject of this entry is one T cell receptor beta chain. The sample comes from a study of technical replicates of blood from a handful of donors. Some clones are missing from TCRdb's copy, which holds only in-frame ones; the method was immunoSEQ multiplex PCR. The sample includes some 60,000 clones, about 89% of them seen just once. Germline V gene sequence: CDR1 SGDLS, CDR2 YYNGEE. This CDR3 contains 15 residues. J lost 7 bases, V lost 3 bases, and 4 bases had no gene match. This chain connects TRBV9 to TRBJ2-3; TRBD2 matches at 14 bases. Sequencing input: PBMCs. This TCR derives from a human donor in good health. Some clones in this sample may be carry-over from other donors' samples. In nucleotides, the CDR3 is TGTGCCAGCAGCGCTGGGACTAGCGGGGGCTATACGCAGTATTTT. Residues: CASSAGTSGGYTQYF.